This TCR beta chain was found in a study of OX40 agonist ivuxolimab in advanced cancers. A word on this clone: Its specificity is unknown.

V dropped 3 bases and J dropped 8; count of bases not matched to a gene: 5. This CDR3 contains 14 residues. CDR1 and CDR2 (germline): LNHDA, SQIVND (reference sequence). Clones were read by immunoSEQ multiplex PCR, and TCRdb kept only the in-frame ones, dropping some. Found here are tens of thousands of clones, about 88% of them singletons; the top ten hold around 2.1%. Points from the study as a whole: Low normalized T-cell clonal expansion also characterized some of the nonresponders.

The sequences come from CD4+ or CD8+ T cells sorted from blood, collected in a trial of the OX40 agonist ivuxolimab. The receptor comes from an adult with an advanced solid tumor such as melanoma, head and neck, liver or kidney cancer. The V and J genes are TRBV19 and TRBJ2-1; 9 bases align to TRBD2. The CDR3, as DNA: TGTGCCAGTAGTATCTCTAGCGGGATAGATGAGCAGTTCTTC. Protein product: CASSISSGIDEQFF.